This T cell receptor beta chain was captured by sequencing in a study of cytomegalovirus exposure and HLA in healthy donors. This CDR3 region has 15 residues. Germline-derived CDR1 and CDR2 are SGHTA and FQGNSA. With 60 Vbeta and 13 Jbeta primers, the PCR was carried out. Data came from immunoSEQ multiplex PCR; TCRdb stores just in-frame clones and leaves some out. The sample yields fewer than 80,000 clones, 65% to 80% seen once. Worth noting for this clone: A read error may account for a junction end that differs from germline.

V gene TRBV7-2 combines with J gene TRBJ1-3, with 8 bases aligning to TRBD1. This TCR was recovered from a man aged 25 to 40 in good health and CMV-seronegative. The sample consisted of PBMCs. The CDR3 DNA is TGTCCCAGCAGCTCCGGGACAGGCTCTGGAAACACCATATATTTT. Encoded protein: CPSSSGTGSGNTIYF.